Listed below are T cell receptor beta chains from one sample, sequenced in a study of beta chain features in type 1 diabetes. Only in-frame clones appear in the TCRdb table, and some are missing; sequencing was by immunoSEQ multiplex PCR. The sample comprises roughly 400,000 clones, approximately 16% of which are singletons, and approximately 0.019% rests with the top ten. The sample was naive CD4+ T cells from blood. These receptors all stem from a young woman in good health. Both conserved end residues are part of each CDR3. Fields, in order: D gene, clone size, J gene, V gene, CDR3 DNA, CDR3 protein. The D gene is left open where the match is weak. Clone size appears in some rows only: once, few, many, or a class for an expanded clone.

D: TRBD1
size: few
J: TRBJ2-7
V: TRBV5-1
DNA: TGCGCCAGCAGTGGCGGGACAGGCCTGTACGAGCAGTACTTC
CDR3: CASSGGTGLYEQYF

D: TRBD2
size: few
J: TRBJ2-7
V: TRBV18
DNA: TGTGCCAGCTCACCACAGAGCGGGGAGGGCTACGAGCAGTACTTC
CDR3: CASSPQSGEGYEQYF

D: -
size: few
J: TRBJ1-1
V: TRBV30
DNA: TGTGCCTCAAATCTAGTAATGAACACTGAAGCTTTCTTT
CDR3: CASNLVMNTEAFF

D: -
size: few
J: TRBJ2-3
V: TRBV7-3
DNA: TGTGCCAGCAGCCCGACGACACGAGATACGCAGTATTTT
CDR3: CASSPTTRDTQYF

D: -
size: -
J: TRBJ2-1
V: TRBV7-6
DNA: TGTGCCAGCACAGCCTACAATGAGCAGTTCTTC
CDR3: CASTAYNEQFF

D: TRBD2
size: few
J: TRBJ2-1
V: TRBV5-1
DNA: TGCGCCAGCAGTCCTCGGGAGGGCCGGTATGAGCAGTTCTTC
CDR3: CASSPREGRYEQFF

D: -
size: -
J: TRBJ1-2
V: TRBV6-5
DNA: TGTGCCAGCAGTTACTCGAGAGGAACCGGTGGCTACACCTTC
CDR3: CASSYSRGTGGYTF

D: TRBD1
size: -
J: TRBJ2-3
V: TRBV7-9
DNA: TGTGCCAGCAGCCCTTGGACAGGGAAGTATACGCAGTATTTT
CDR3: CASSPWTGKYTQYF

D: TRBD1
size: few
J: TRBJ1-4
V: TRBV28
DNA: TGTGCCAGCAGGAAGACAGGGTTCAGCGAAAAACTGTTTTTT
CDR3: CASRKTGFSEKLFF

D: -
size: -
J: TRBJ1-1
V: TRBV30
DNA: TGTGCCTGGATTGTGACTCTGAACACTGAAGCTTTCTTT
CDR3: CAWIVTLNTEAFF

D: TRBD1
size: few
J: TRBJ2-5
V: TRBV29-1
DNA: TGCAGCGTTGACGGACAGGGCGGGGAGACCCAGTACTTC
CDR3: CSVDGQGGETQYF

D: TRBD1
size: -
J: TRBJ2-1
V: TRBV28
DNA: TGTGCCAGCAGTGTTGGACAGCGACAGGGGTACAATGAGCAGTTCTTC
CDR3: CASSVGQRQGYNEQFF

D: -
size: -
J: TRBJ1-2
V: TRBV5-1
DNA: TGCGCCAGCAGCTTGGTCGGCGGGGATGGCTACACCTTC
CDR3: CASSLVGGDGYTF

D: TRBD1
size: -
J: TRBJ1-5
V: TRBV7-2
DNA: TGTGCCAGCAGCTCTTTTCGGACAGGGGGAAATCAGCCCCAGCATTTT
CDR3: CASSSFRTGGNQPQHF

D: -
size: few
J: TRBJ1-1
V: TRBV29-1
DNA: TGCAGCGTTTACCGGCCGCTGGAGCCTGAAGCTTTCTTT
CDR3: CSVYRPLEPEAFF

D: -
size: few
J: TRBJ2-3
V: TRBV7-2
DNA: TGTGCCAGCAGCTTTTCCCAGATTAGCACAGATACGCAGTATTTT
CDR3: CASSFSQISTDTQYF

D: TRBD2
size: few
J: TRBJ2-3
V: TRBV28
DNA: TGTGCCAGCACCTCCCCCCGTAGCGGGAGGACAGATACGCAGTATTTT
CDR3: CASTSPRSGRTDTQYF

D: -
size: -
J: TRBJ2-3
V: TRBV5-1
DNA: TGCGCCAGCAGCTTGGGCGCGGGGCTAAGCACAGATACGCAGTATTTT
CDR3: CASSLGAGLSTDTQYF

D: -
size: -
J: TRBJ1-5
V: TRBV30
DNA: TGTGCCTGGAGTCCACTCACAGGGTTAGGAAATCAGCCCCAGCATTTT
CDR3: CAWSPLTGLGNQPQHF

D: -
size: few
J: TRBJ2-1
V: TRBV18
DNA: TGTGCCAGCTCACCGAAGCCGTTACGTAACAATGAGCAGTTCTTC
CDR3: CASSPKPLRNNEQFF

D: TRBD2
size: few
J: TRBJ2-1
V: TRBV25-1
DNA: TGTGCCAGCAGCCGGGAGGCGGGACCAACCTACAATGAGCAGTTCTTC
CDR3: CASSREAGPTYNEQFF

D: TRBD2
size: few
J: TRBJ2-1
V: TRBV5-1
DNA: TGCGCCACTCGGCTAGCGGGAGGCGTTGAGCAGTTCTTC
CDR3: CATRLAGGVEQFF

D: -
size: -
J: TRBJ2-1
V: TRBV15
DNA: TGTGCCACCAGCAGAGCGTGGGAGGAGCAGTTCTTC
CDR3: CATSRAWEEQFF

D: -
size: once
J: TRBJ2-2
V: TRBV6-6
DNA: TGTGCCAGCAGAGCCGGGACTCCGAACACCGGGGAGCTGTTTTTT
CDR3: CASRAGTPNTGELFF

D: -
size: few
J: TRBJ2-6
V: TRBV7-9
DNA: TGTGCCAGCAGCCTTGTCCAGTCTGGGGCCAACGTCCTGACTTTC
CDR3: CASSLVQSGANVLTF

D: TRBD1
size: few
J: TRBJ2-5
V: TRBV9
DNA: TGTGCCAGCAGCGTAGGGGCAGGGGGAGTGACCCAGTACTTC
CDR3: CASSVGAGGVTQYF

D: -
size: -
J: TRBJ2-7
V: TRBV7-9
DNA: TGTGCCAGCAGCCGTAGGACAGAGTCAGCCTACGAGCAGTACTTC
CDR3: CASSRRTESAYEQYF

D: TRBD1
size: once
J: TRBJ2-6
V: TRBV18
DNA: TGTGCCAGCTCACCACCGGACAGGTACGGGGCCAACGTCCTGACTTTC
CDR3: CASSPPDRYGANVLTF

D: -
size: few
J: TRBJ2-7
V: TRBV4-1
DNA: TGCGCCAGCAGCCAAGTGGGGGTTCGGCGGGACGGCTACGAGCAGTACTTC
CDR3: CASSQVGVRRDGYEQYF

D: TRBD2
size: few
J: TRBJ2-7
V: TRBV7-2
DNA: TGTGCCAGCAGCTCCCCTGGGGGAGGGCCTATATACGAGCAGTACTTC
CDR3: CASSSPGGGPIYEQYF